Listed here are 22 T cell receptor beta chains from one sample, sequenced in a study of T cell responses to AZD1222 COVID-19 vaccine. TCRdb's copy holds only in-frame clones and misses some; the assay was immunoSEQ multiplex PCR. This sample has approximately 150,000 clones, with roughly 88% found just once. Sample: peripheral blood, taken on day 0 of AZD1222 vaccination. These receptors all come from an adult in good health.

The chain is built from TRBV7-3 and TRBJ1-2; maybe TRBD1 (5 bases). The CDR3 runs to 13 residues. The V and J ends lost 2 bases and 6 bases respectively, with 10 bases between them. Germline CDR1 reads SGHTA; CDR2 reads FQGTGA. CDR3 residues: CASSLEGNHGYTF. The CDR3 bases are TGTGCCAGCAGCTTAGAGGGGAACCATGGCTACACCTTC.

The chain carries TRBV9 and TRBJ1-5; 7 bases are shared with TRBD1. With V trimmed by 3 bases and J by 0 bases, 6 bases remained unmatched. CDR1 is SGDLS, CDR2 YYNGEE, per germline. CDR3 length equals 16 residues. This CDR3 is CASSGDRFYSNQPQHF. In DNA form, the CDR3 reads TGTGCCAGCAGCGGGGACAGATTTTATAGCAATCAGCCCCAGCATTTT.

J is TRBJ2-3 and V is TRBV19; 7 bases are a match to TRBD2. The length of the CDR3 is 20 residues. Germline V CDR1 and CDR2: LNHDA, SQIVND (reference sequence). V shed 6 bases and J 3 bases; nucleotides not matched to a gene: 24. Here the CDR3 reads CASSAPLGWSAGVVTDTQYF. DNA for the CDR3: TGTGCCAGTAGCGCCCCATTGGGGTGGTCGGCGGGAGTTGTGACAGATACGCAGTATTTT.

This clone was observed a few times. The gene calls are TRBV28 and TRBJ1-4; D unresolved. The CDR3 contains 14 residues. CDR1 MDHEN and CDR2 SYDVKM come from the germline V gene. V lost 2 bases and J lost 4, with 8 bases in between. The CDR3 DNA reads TGTGCCAGCAGTTTAAGTGGGATTAATGAAAAACTGTTTTTT. Residues: CASSLSGINEKLFF.

The chain recombines TRBV20-1 with TRBJ2-7, with TRBD2 matching over 11 bases. V was pared by 3 bases and J by 10 bases, with 11 bases of the junction left unmatched. The CDR3 is 14 residues long. Germline V gene sequence: CDR1 DFQATT, CDR2 SNEGSKA (reference sequence). The DNA for the CDR3 is TGCAGTGCTAGTGGGCTAGCGGGAGGTGGGGGTCAGTACTTC. Its protein product is CSASGLAGGGGQYF.

The rearrangement uses TRBV29-1 and TRBJ2-3, with a weak D call TRBD2 (5 bases). CDR1 and CDR2 from the germline V gene are SQVTM and ANQGSEA. V lost 4 bases to trimming and J lost 5 bases, with 13 bases between them. The CDR3 has 13 residues. The CDR3 spells CSVAGKGKDTQYF. The CDR3 nucleotides read TGCAGCGTTGCCGGGAAGGGAAAAGATACGCAGTATTTT.

The chain is built from TRBV10-3 and TRBJ1-2; 9 nucleotides align to TRBD1. Germline CDR1 and CDR2: ENHRY and SYGVKD. The CDR3 has 14 amino acids. Trimming cost V 6 bases and J 2 bases; bases outside gene matches: 4. This CDR3 reads CAIRGTGWNYGYTF. The CDR3, as DNA: TGTGCCATCAGAGGGACAGGGTGGAACTATGGCTACACCTTC.

The gene calls are TRBV4-3 and TRBJ2-6, with D possibly being TRBD2 (6 bases). CDR1 is LGHNA, CDR2 YSLEER, per germline. This CDR3 is 16 amino acids long. V was trimmed by 1 base and J by 1 base, leaving 8 bases between them. The CDR3 spells CASSQVGTSGANVLTF. The CDR3 DNA sequence: TGCGCCAGCAGCCAAGTAGGGACTTCTGGGGCCAACGTCCTGACTTTC.

The rearrangement links TRBV28 to TRBJ2-3; unclear D gene. CDR3 size: 14 residues. Germline-derived CDR1 and CDR2 are MDHEN and SYDVKM. V shed 7 bases and J shed 2 bases, with 13 bases lying between them. CDR3 in DNA: TGTGCCAGCAAGGAACGGTTTCCCACAGATACGCAGTATTTT. Protein: CASKERFPTDTQYF.

This chain uses TRBV11-2 with TRBJ1-2; D may be TRBD1 (6 bases). The CDR3 extends over 14 amino acids. Germline CDR1 is SGHAT and CDR2 is FQNNGV. Trimming cost V 5 bases and J 7 bases, with 17 bases left between them. The CDR3 nucleotides are TGTGCCAGCAGCCTGGGGGGGCAGGCCTTTGGCTACACCTTC. Its translation is CASSLGGQAFGYTF.

This chain uses TRBV19 with TRBJ2-5, with 8 bases lining up with TRBD1. CDR3 length: 14 residues. Germline V gene data show CDR1 as LNHDA and CDR2 as SQIVND (reference sequence). V was clipped by 3 bases and J by 5 bases; unmatched bases: 5. The CDR3 spells CASSILGDRETQYF. CDR3 nucleotide sequence: TGTGCCAGTAGTATCCTTGGGGACAGGGAGACCCAGTACTTC.

CDR3 region: CASSYPSIWTGKDEQYF. As DNA, the CDR3 is TGTGCCAGCAGTTACCCTAGCATTTGGACAGGGAAGGACGAGCAGTACTTC. The V gene is TRBV6-2 or TRBV6-3, the J gene TRBJ2-7, with TRBD1 identical over 8 bases. There are 17 residues in the CDR3. Looked up from germline, CDR1 is MNHEY and CDR2 is SVGEGT. Trimming removed 2 bases from V and 5 bases from J; junction bases left unmatched: 14.

The chain combines TRBV9 with TRBJ2-7; D is perhaps TRBD1 or TRBD2 (6 bases each). The CDR3 covers 13 residues. V dropped 3 bases and J dropped 2 bases, with 9 bases sitting between them. Germline V gene data show CDR1 as SGDLS and CDR2 as YYNGEE. Here the CDR3 reads CASSARGAYEQYF. CDR3 in DNA: TGTGCCAGCAGCGCTAGGGGGGCCTACGAGCAGTACTTC.

The J gene is TRBJ2-7, the V gene TRBV7-8; TRBD2 matches at 8 bases. The germline V gene encodes CDR1 SGHVS and CDR2 FQNEAQ. This CDR3 comprises 16 residues. J lost 3 bases, V lost 5 bases, and 12 bases had no gene match. CDR3 DNA sequence: TGTGCCAGCAGCCCGCGGATATGGCTAGCGGGCTACGAGCAGTACTTC. It specifies CASSPRIWLAGYEQYF.

The V gene is TRBV7-6, the J gene TRBJ2-5; D may be TRBD2 (7 bases). The V end was cut by 3 bases, the J end by 5 bases, with 16 bases between. This CDR3 is built from 15 residues. Germline values: CDR1 SGHVS, CDR2 FNYEAQ. CDR3 nucleotide sequence: TGTGCCAGCAGCTTGCAGGGGAGGGCCGAGGAGACCCAGTACTTC. It is translated as CASSLQGRAEETQYF. The full variable domain, rest sourced from reference TRBV7-6 and TRBJ2-5, is GAGVSQSPRYKVTKRGQDVALRCDPISGHVSLYWYRQALGQGPEFLTYFNYEAQQDKSGLPNDRFSAERPEGSISTLTIQRTEQRDSAMYRCASSLQGRAEETQYFGPGTRLLVL.

V usage is TRBV2 and J usage is TRBJ2-3; D gene unclear. The CDR3 has 11 residues. Deletions cut 5 bases from V and 2 bases from J, with 2 bases between. Germline CDR1 SNHLY, CDR2 FYNNEI. Here the CDR3 reads CASSITDTQYF. Written as DNA, the CDR3 is TGTGCCAGCAGTATCACAGATACGCAGTATTTT.

CDR3 nucleotides: TGTGCCAGCAGCCAAACAGGGATTGGCTACACCTTC. It specifies CASSQTGIGYTF. This chain links TRBV6-5 with TRBJ1-2, with a tentative D call TRBD1 (6 bases). This CDR3 has 12 amino acids. Germline V gene lookup returns CDR1 MNHEY and CDR2 SVGAGI. V lost 6 bases, J lost 7 bases, and 12 bases lay in between.

The V and J genes are TRBV5-1 and TRBJ1-1; 9 bases are a match to TRBD1. This CDR3 has 13 amino acids. Looked up from germline, CDR1 is SGHRS and CDR2 is YFSETQ. The V segment lost 7 bases and the J segment 5 bases; nucleotides outside the gene matches: 6. The CDR3 DNA sequence: TGCGCCAGCGGGGTTGGGACAGGGACTGAAGCTTTCTTT. Protein sequence: CASGVGTGTEAFF.

This clone has more than one count but fewer than ten. This rearrangement joins TRBV5-4 to TRBJ1-1; maybe TRBD1 (5 bases). The CDR3 is 15 amino acids. In germline, CDR1 is SGHNT, CDR2 YYREEE (reference sequence). The V end lost 0 bases, the J end lost 4 bases, and 13 bases lay between the germline ends. The CDR3 loop reads CASSLETYGGTEAFF. As DNA, the CDR3 is TGTGCCAGCAGCTTGGAGACGTACGGGGGCACTGAAGCTTTCTTT.

This clone occurred a few times. The CDR3 is CASSHTGTASWPQHF. The CDR3 DNA follows: TGTGCCAGCAGTCACACCGGGACAGCCTCATGGCCCCAGCATTTT. J is TRBJ1-5 and V is TRBV27; TRBD1 matches at 7 bases. The germline gives CDR1 MNHEY, CDR2 SMNVEV (reference sequence). V gave up 5 bases and J gave up 9 bases; unmatched junction bases: 13. The CDR3 covers 15 residues.

The chain combines TRBV6-5 with TRBJ1-2; D is ambiguous. The CDR3 totals 12 residues. V was trimmed by 8 bases and J by 5 bases, leaving 12 bases between them. The germline CDR1 and CDR2 sequences are MNHEY and SVGAGI. This CDR3 reads CASYLLGYGYTF. CDR3 DNA: TGTGCCAGCTATCTTCTGGGATATGGCTACACCTTC.

CDR3 region: CASSWGLGYEQYF. The CDR3 bases are TGTGCCAGCAGTTGGGGACTGGGTTACGAGCAGTACTTC. The rearrangement uses TRBV27 and TRBJ2-7, with D possibly matching TRBD2 (6 bases). Germline V CDR1 and CDR2: MNHEY, SMNVEV (reference sequence). V lost 4 bases to trimming and J lost 4 bases, with 11 bases between them. CDR3 length: 13 residues.